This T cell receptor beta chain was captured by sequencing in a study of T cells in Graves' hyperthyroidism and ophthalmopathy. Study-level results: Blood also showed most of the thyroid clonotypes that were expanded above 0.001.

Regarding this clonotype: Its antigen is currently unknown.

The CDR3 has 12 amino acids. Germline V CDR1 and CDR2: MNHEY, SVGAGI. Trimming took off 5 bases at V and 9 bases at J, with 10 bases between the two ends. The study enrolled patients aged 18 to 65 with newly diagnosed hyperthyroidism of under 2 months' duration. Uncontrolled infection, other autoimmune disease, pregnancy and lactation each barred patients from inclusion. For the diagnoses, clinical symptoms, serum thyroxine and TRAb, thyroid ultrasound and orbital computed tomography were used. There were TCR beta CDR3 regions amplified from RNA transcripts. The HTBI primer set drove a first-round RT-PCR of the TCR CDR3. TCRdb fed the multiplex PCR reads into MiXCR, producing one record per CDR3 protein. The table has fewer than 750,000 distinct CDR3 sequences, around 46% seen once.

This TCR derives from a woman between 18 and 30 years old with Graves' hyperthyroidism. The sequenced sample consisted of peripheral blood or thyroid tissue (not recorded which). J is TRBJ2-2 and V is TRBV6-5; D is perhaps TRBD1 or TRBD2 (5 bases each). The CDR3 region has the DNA TGTGCCAGCAGTCGGGACCTTCGGGAGCTGTTTTTT. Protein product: CASSRDLRELFF.